These 3 T cell receptor beta chains were sequenced from one sample in a study of beta chain features in type 1 diabetes. These receptors have no identified antigens. Whole-study findings and limits: Patients with Type 1 diabetes showed moderately but significantly shorter TCRB CDR3s in all four CD4+ subsets.

Every isolated RNA sample was fully reverse transcribed, so sequencing captured expressed TCRB transcripts. TCRdb's copy holds only in-frame clones and misses some; the assay was immunoSEQ multiplex PCR. Found here are a few hundred thousand clones, around 20% of them singletons; the top ten hold roughly 0.028%. Sequenced: naive CD4+ T cells from blood. The receptor set was obtained from a woman in her thirties or forties with type 1 diabetes.

This clone came up a few times. This chain connects TRBV28 to TRBJ2-5; possible D gene TRBD2, 5 bases. This CDR3 spans 15 amino acids. Germline loops: CDR1 MDHEN, CDR2 SYDVKM. The germline V and J ends were trimmed by 2 bases and 2 bases, with 12 bases remaining between them. DNA for the CDR3: TGTGCCAGCAGTTTAGGCGGGTCGAGACAAGAGACCCAGTACTTC. It encodes CASSLGGSRQETQYF.

The rearrangement joins TRBV18 to TRBJ2-1, with TRBD2 matching 7 bases. This CDR3 is 12 amino acids long. Germline CDR1 is KGHSH and CDR2 is LQKENI. The V gene end was trimmed by 6 bases and the J gene end by 10 bases; junction bases not matched to a gene: 6. Here the CDR3 DNA reads TGTGCCAGCTCGCCGACTAGCACCGAGCAGTTCTTC. The encoded protein is CASSPTSTEQFF.

This clone appeared a single time. This chain joins TRBV9 and TRBJ2-3, with TRBD1 as a possible D gene (5 bases). CDR3 length: 15 residues. The V gene's germline CDR1 is SGDLS and CDR2 YYNGEE. The V end was cut by 0 bases, the J end by 1 base, with 9 bases between. CDR3: CASSVALTGTDTQYF. The CDR3 coding sequence is TGTGCCAGCAGCGTAGCTCTGACAGGCACAGATACGCAGTATTTT.